These 27 T cell receptor beta chains originate from one sample sequenced in a study of cytomegalovirus exposure and HLA in healthy donors. The data were produced by immunoSEQ multiplex PCR, yet TCRdb's version contains in-frame clones alone and is incomplete. This sample has 110,000 or so clones, with more than 70% found just once. What was sequenced was PBMCs. All receptors derive from a man younger than 35 in good health and CMV-seronegative.

This clone was counted once. V usage is TRBV19 and J usage is TRBJ2-5; 8 nucleotides agree with TRBD2. Germline-derived CDR1 and CDR2 are LNHDA and SQIVND (reference sequence). CDR3 length: 14 amino acids. V shed 3 bases, J shed 5 bases, and the junction held 5 bases outside the gene matches. The CDR3 sequence: CASSIGGGWETQYF. Written as DNA, the CDR3 is TGTGCCAGTAGTATCGGGGGGGGCTGGGAGACCCAGTACTTC.

The sample holds one count of this clone. The chain carries TRBV18 and TRBJ1-1; perhaps TRBD1 as D (6 bases). CDR3 size: 15 residues. The V end was cut by 2 bases, the J end by 5 bases, with 15 bases between. Germline CDR1 KGHSH, CDR2 LQKENI. The DNA for the CDR3 is TGTGCCAGCTCACCAGAACAGGGTGGGCGTACTGAAGCTTTCTTT. Translated, it gives CASSPEQGGRTEAFF.

The rearrangement uses TRBV30 and TRBJ1-2; D is undetermined. CDR3 length: 14 residues. The germline CDR1 and CDR2 sequences are GTSNPN and SVGIG (reference sequence). V shed 0 bases and J shed 2 bases, with 10 bases lying between them. CDR3 sequence (DNA): TGTGCCTGGAGTGTACGGGGAGGGAACTATGGCTACACCTTC. Amino acids: CAWSVRGGNYGYTF.

The chain joins TRBV5-1 to TRBJ2-2; 10 bases are a match to TRBD2. CDR1 and CDR2 from the germline V gene are SGHRS and YFSETQ. Losses at the gene ends were 10 bases for V and 4 bases for J; bases not matched to a gene: 16. This CDR3 spans 17 amino acids. The CDR3 spells CAVCPRLAGELTGELFF. The CDR3 DNA reads TGCGCCGTGTGCCCCCGACTAGCGGGTGAACTCACCGGGGAGCTGTTTTTT.

The V call is TRBV6-4, the J call TRBJ1-6; no clear D. This CDR3 contains 18 residues. Per the germline V gene, CDR1 is MRHNA and CDR2 is SNTAGT. V was clipped by 6 bases and J by 5 bases, with 23 bases between them. CDR3 nucleotides: TGTGCCAGCAGGGAAGGAGGCCAGGTAGATGATCATAATTCACCCCTCCACTTT. Translated: CASREGGQVDDHNSPLHF.

The chain links TRBV6-5 to TRBJ2-3; 8 positions match TRBD2. CDR1 is MNHEY and CDR2 is SVGAGI in the germline V gene. The V gene end was trimmed by 6 bases and the J gene end by 4 bases; junction bases not matched to a gene: 6. This CDR3 region has 14 residues. The CDR3, as DNA: TGTGCCAGCAGCCCGACAGCGGGAGCAGATACGCAGTATTTT. Protein sequence: CASSPTAGADTQYF.

Note on this clone: Different DNA sequences within this sample yield the same CDR3. The genes are TRBV7-9 and TRBJ2-7; D gene uncertain. This CDR3 is built from 13 residues. The germline V gene encodes CDR1 SEHNR and CDR2 FQNEAQ (reference sequence). Trimming cost V 4 bases and J 0 bases, with 7 bases left between them. CDR3 DNA sequence: TGTGCCAGCAGCTCCGGGTCCTCCTACGAGCAGTACTTC. Its translation: CASSSGSSYEQYF. The whole variable domain, remainder taken from reference TRBV7-9 and TRBJ2-7, is DTGVSQNPRHKITKRGQNVTFRCDPISEHNRLYWYRQTLGQGPEFLTYFQNEAQLEKSRLLSDRFSAERPKGSFSTLEIQRTEQGDSAMYLCASSSGSSYEQYFGPGTRLTVT.

The chain joins TRBV6-4 to TRBJ2-1, with TRBD2 matching over 10 bases. The germline V gene encodes CDR1 MRHNA and CDR2 SNTAGT. CDR3 length: 15 residues. Trimming cost V 3 bases and J 7 bases; bases outside gene matches: 6. CDR3 protein: CASSESLAGANEQFF. The CDR3 bases are TGTGCCAGCAGTGAGTCTCTAGCGGGAGCGAATGAGCAGTTCTTC.

This clone has just one count. V gene TRBV25-1 combines with J gene TRBJ1-1; D call uncertain. Between the trimmed V and J ends, which lost 2 bases and 10 bases, there was a span of 17 bases. The germline V gene has CDR1 MGHDK and CDR2 SYGVNS. The CDR3 sequence is 14 residues long. CDR3: CASSENSAREGAFF. CDR3 DNA: TGTGCCAGCAGTGAAAATTCGGCCCGGGAGGGAGCTTTCTTT.

A few counts support this clone. This chain uses TRBV13 with TRBJ2-7; 11 bases agree with TRBD1. The CDR3 is made up of 16 amino acids. V shed 5 bases, J shed 2 bases, and the junction held 8 bases outside the gene matches. Germline V lookup: CDR1 PRHDT, CDR2 FYEKMQ (reference sequence). Here the CDR3 reads CASSLEGQGEPYEQYF. CDR3 in DNA: TGTGCCAGCAGCCTAGAGGGACAGGGGGAACCCTACGAGCAGTACTTC.

The chain joins TRBV2 to TRBJ2-2, with a tentative D call TRBD2 (6 bases). The CDR3 is made up of 14 amino acids. Looked up from germline, CDR1 is SNHLY and CDR2 is FYNNEI. V was trimmed by 0 bases and J by 4 bases, leaving 6 bases between them. The DNA of the CDR3 is TGTGCCAGCAGTGAAGCGCGGGGCACCGGGGAGCTGTTTTTT. Translating it yields CASSEARGTGELFF.

The CDR3 coding sequence is TGTGCCAGCAGCTTGTCCATCCCGAACACTGAAGCTTTCTTT. Residues: CASSLSIPNTEAFF. The genes are TRBV5-8 and TRBJ1-1; no definite D call. Germline V gene sequence: CDR1 SGHTS, CDR2 YDEGEE. V was pared by 1 base and J by 1 base, with 8 bases between. The CDR3 is 14 amino acids.

The CDR3 spells CASSYLAGATDTQYF. DNA of the CDR3: TGTGCCAGCAGTTACTTGGCAGGGGCAACAGATACGCAGTATTTT. This sequence joins TRBV6-5 and TRBJ2-3; the D gene is possibly TRBD1 (6 bases). CDR1 and CDR2 (germline): MNHEY, SVGAGI. There are 15 residues in the CDR3. V was cut by 1 base and J by 3 bases, with 11 bases left in between.

This clone was observed once. The chain couples TRBV28 to TRBJ1-1; a weak D match, TRBD1 (5 bases). CDR1 MDHEN and CDR2 SYDVKM come from the germline V gene. The CDR3 totals 16 residues. Trimming took 6 bases from V and 1 from J, leaving 18 bases between them. This CDR3 is CASSLMQGSGNTEAFF. The DNA for the CDR3 is TGTGCCAGCAGCTTGATGCAGGGTTCTGGGAACACTGAAGCTTTCTTT. The full variable domain, its missing parts supplied by reference TRBV28 and TRBJ1-1, is DVKVTQSSRYLVKRTGEKVFLECVQDMDHENMFWYRQDPGLGLRLIYFSYDVKMKEKGDIPEGYSVSREKKERFSLILESASTNQTSMYLCASSLMQGSGNTEAFFGQGTRLTVV.

The chain joins TRBV9 to TRBJ1-5; 8 positions agree with TRBD1. J lost 2 bases, V lost 3 bases, and 4 bases had no gene match. Germline assignment: CDR1 SGDLS and CDR2 YYNGEE. The CDR3 is made up of 15 amino acids. The CDR3 nucleotides read TGTGCCAGCAGCGCGACAGGGGAACGCAATCAGCCCCAGCATTTT. Its translation is CASSATGERNQPQHF.

The rearrangement uses TRBV25-1 and TRBJ1-1; 7 bases agree with TRBD1. Trimming at V came to 7 bases and at J to 5 bases, leaving 10 bases not matched to a gene. Germline V gives CDR1 MGHDK, CDR2 SYGVNS. This CDR3 spans 14 amino acids. The CDR3 DNA follows: TGTGCCAGCAAGAACAGGGGAGACAAAACTGAAGCTTTCTTT. Amino acids: CASKNRGDKTEAFF.

This clone showed up just once. The chain links TRBV19 to TRBJ1-4; TRBD1 matches at 7 bases. The junction had 7 bases not matched to a gene; V was cut back by 6 bases and J by 6 bases. This CDR3 contains 14 residues. The germline V gene encodes CDR1 LNHDA and CDR2 SQIVND (reference sequence). CDR3 amino acids: CASRRGRSDEKLFF. CDR3 sequence (DNA): TGTGCCAGTAGAAGGGGGCGCTCGGATGAAAAACTGTTTTTT.

The rearrangement links TRBV2 to TRBJ1-5, with D tentatively TRBD1 (5 bases). The CDR3 covers 15 residues. Germline loops: CDR1 SNHLY, CDR2 FYNNEI. V was clipped by 7 bases and J by 0 bases, with 13 bases between them. The CDR3 here is CASTHYDSSNQPQHF. CDR3 DNA: TGTGCCAGCACCCATTATGACAGTAGCAATCAGCCCCAGCATTTT.

V is TRBV14 and J is TRBJ2-1; 10 bases fit TRBD2. V trimming: 4 bases; J trimming: 5 bases; junction bases outside the gene matches: 8. Germline CDR1 is SGHDN and CDR2 is FVKESK. The length of the CDR3 is 16 residues. The CDR3 protein is CASSPRGLAHDNEQFF. The CDR3 DNA reads TGTGCCAGCAGCCCCCGGGGACTAGCGCACGACAATGAGCAGTTCTTC. Full variable domain (outside the CDR3, taken from reference TRBV14 and TRBJ2-1): EAGVTQFPSHSVIEKGQTVTLRCDPISGHDNLYWYRRVMGKEIKFLLHFVKESKQDESGMPNNRFLAERTGGTYSTLKVQPAELEDSGVYFCASSPRGLAHDNEQFFGPGTRLTVL.

The gene calls are TRBV6-1 and TRBJ1-1, with 7 bases identical to TRBD1. V shed 3 bases, J shed 7 bases, and the junction held 11 bases outside the gene matches. The germline V gene has CDR1 MNHNS and CDR2 SASEGT. The CDR3 totals 15 residues. The CDR3 loop is CASSDNHRGNGEAFF. The CDR3 DNA sequence: TGTGCCAGCAGTGACAACCACAGGGGTAATGGTGAAGCTTTCTTT.

The genes are TRBV29-1 and TRBJ1-1, with unresolved D. CDR3 length: 11 residues. Germline loops: CDR1 SQVTM, CDR2 ANQGSEA. The V end was cut by 1 base, the J end by 3 bases, with 3 bases between. The CDR3 region is CSVEAYTEAFF. The CDR3 region has the DNA TGCAGCGTTGAAGCATACACTGAAGCTTTCTTT.

The rearrangement links TRBV11-2 to TRBJ2-7; the D is unclear. Trimming removed 0 bases at V and 7 bases at J, with 16 bases between. The V gene's germline CDR1 is SGHAT and CDR2 FQNNGV. The CDR3 consists of 15 residues. The CDR3 reads CASSLDLSYPREQYF. The CDR3 DNA is TGTGCCAGCAGCTTAGATCTAAGTTACCCCCGGGAGCAGTACTTC.

The V and J genes are TRBV7-9 and TRBJ2-1; 16 bases agree with TRBD2. Per the germline V gene, CDR1 is SEHNR and CDR2 is FQNEAQ (reference sequence). The V gene end was trimmed by 4 bases and the J gene end by 10 bases; junction bases not matched to a gene: 10. The CDR3 totals 17 residues. CDR3 nucleotides: TGTGCCAGCAGCTACACCTCCGGGACTAGCGGGAGGGCCGAGCAGTTCTTC. As protein: CASSYTSGTSGRAEQFF.

This sequence joins TRBV7-9 and TRBJ1-2; 11 nucleotides agree with TRBD1. After removal of 6 bases from V and 6 bases from J, the junction contained 0 bases not matched to a gene. The germline V gene has CDR1 SEHNR and CDR2 FQNEAQ (reference sequence). The CDR3 has 12 residues. CDR3 sequence: CASRDRGHGYTF. The CDR3 coding sequence is TGTGCCAGCAGGGACAGGGGGCATGGCTACACCTTC.

The chain joins TRBV19 to TRBJ2-3; the match to TRBD1 covers 11 bases. The CDR3 has 16 amino acids. Per the germline V gene, CDR1 is LNHDA and CDR2 is SQIVND (reference sequence). J was trimmed by 11 bases and V by 4 bases; bases with no gene match: 14. The CDR3 DNA sequence: TGTGCCAGTAGTAAAAGGACAGGGGGCTCCTTAGATGTGCAGTATTTT. It yields the protein CASSKRTGGSLDVQYF.

V is TRBV30 and J is TRBJ1-1; 7 positions match TRBD1. CDR3 length: 14 amino acids. Germline values: CDR1 GTSNPN, CDR2 SVGIG (reference sequence). Trimming took 0 bases from V and 4 from J; bases not matched to a gene: 5. The DNA of the CDR3 is TGTGCCTGGAGTGTAGGAGGGGGCCCCACTGAAGCTTTCTTT. It encodes CAWSVGGGPTEAFF.

V usage is TRBV7-2 and J usage is TRBJ2-3, with 7 positions matching TRBD2. V shed 1 base, J shed 7 bases, and the junction held 5 bases outside the gene matches. CDR3 length: 14 residues. Germline lookup yields CDR1 SGHTA and CDR2 FQGNSA. CDR3 coding DNA: TGTGCCAGCAGCTTAGGGGGAGGGCGATATACGCAGTATTTT. As protein: CASSLGGGRYTQYF.